This TCR beta chain stems from a study of regulatory T cells in long-lasting Graves disease. At least ten counts were recorded for this clonotype. The sample's time point: newly diagnosed GD, antithyroid drugs for less than 3 months. Researchers made the TCR library from RNA that was extracted from PBMCs. The CDR3 runs to 15 residues. The V segment lost 6 bases and the J segment 6 bases; nucleotides outside the gene matches: 10. Germline lookup yields CDR1 SNHLY and CDR2 FYNNEI. CDR3 regions were amplified by Arm-PCR using iRepertoire HTBI primers to build TCR beta libraries. One entry per CDR3 protein, called by TCRdb with MiXCR from the multiplex PCR reads. This table holds around 250,000 distinct CDR3 sequences, more than 15% found once. The sample also formed part of further work on T cells in Graves' hyperthyroidism and ophthalmopathy.

The sequencing used peripheral blood mononuclear cells (PBMCs), collected at new diagnosis, from a patient treated with antithyroid drugs. This sequence joins TRBV2 and TRBJ1-1; 10 bases map to TRBD1. The origin of this receptor is a woman younger than 45 with Graves disease. The CDR3 protein is CASRPTGGSLSEAFF. The CDR3 DNA reads TGTGCCAGCAGGCCGACAGGGGGCTCGTTGTCTGAAGCTTTCTTT.